Listed here are 24 T cell receptor beta chains from one sample, sequenced in a study of T-cell reconstitution after alpha-beta-depleted transplantation in children. For TCRbeta, the library was prepared with unique molecular identifiers. In TCRdb, the PCR reads were re-called with MiXCR into one record per CDR3 protein. Of more than 450,000 distinct CDR3 sequences listed, roughly 18% are singletons. The starting material was PBMCs from the stem cell graft donor, obtained from the stem cell graft. These receptors came from a human donor who donated a stem cell graft to a child with acute lymphoblastic leukemia.

This sequence joins TRBV29-1 and TRBJ2-1; perhaps TRBD2 as D (6 bases). With 7 bases removed from V and 8 bases from J, the gap between germline ends came to 12 bases. The germline V gene encodes CDR1 SQVTM and CDR2 ANQGSEA. This CDR3 comprises 11 residues. The CDR3 protein is CSGGIGDEQFF. The CDR3 nucleotides are TGCAGCGGCGGGATTGGAGATGAGCAGTTCTTC.

The J gene is TRBJ2-7, the V gene TRBV3-1, with D perhaps matching TRBD2 (6 bases). The V end lost 2 bases, the J end lost 6 bases, and 14 bases lay between the germline ends. The CDR3 length is 14 residues. Germline CDR1 is LGHDT and CDR2 is YNNKEL (reference sequence). The CDR3 DNA is TGTGCCAGCAGCCAACGGGGGACCTACTCCGAGCAGTACTTC. This gives the protein CASSQRGTYSEQYF.

The genes are TRBV5-1 and TRBJ2-5; no reliable D call. The V gene lost 0 bases and the J gene lost 5 bases, with 11 bases spanning the gap. CDR1 SGHRS and CDR2 YFSETQ come from the germline V gene. The CDR3 runs to 14 residues. CDR3 nucleotides: TGCGCCAGCAGCTTGGATCCTAATTCGGAGACCCAGTACTTC. It yields the protein CASSLDPNSETQYF.

This clonotype was found a few times. The chain employs TRBV20-1 and TRBJ2-7; 7 bases align to TRBD1. CDR1 and CDR2 from the germline V gene are DFQATT and SNEGSKA (reference sequence). The V gene end was trimmed by 7 bases and the J gene end by 5 bases; junction bases not matched to a gene: 8. The CDR3 spans 12 residues. The DNA of the CDR3 is TGCAGTGTTACTCAGACAGGGAACGAGCAGTACTTC. Translation: CSVTQTGNEQYF.

Written as DNA, the CDR3 is TGCGCCAGCAGCCCCCCCCTCCGAAGTCGGGACGAGCAGTACTTC. This translates into CASSPPLRSRDEQYF. The V gene is TRBV4-1, the J gene TRBJ2-7; D is unclear. The CDR3 consists of 15 residues. Germline V gives CDR1 MGHRA, CDR2 YSYEKL. V shed 4 bases and J shed 5 bases, with 18 bases lying between them.

The chain links TRBV10-3 to TRBJ2-3; a weak D match, TRBD2 (6 bases). Trimming left V 3 bases short and J 0 bases short, with 16 bases between. This CDR3 region has 17 residues. CDR1 is ENHRY and CDR2 is SYGVKD in the germline V gene. The DNA of the CDR3 is TGTGCCATCAGTGATGCTCCATGGACTATTAGCACAGATACGCAGTATTTT. It yields the protein CAISDAPWTISTDTQYF.

This clonotype was observed a few times. The chain recombines TRBV5-4 with TRBJ2-5, with D possibly being TRBD2 (6 bases). The CDR3 is 15 amino acids. The V gene's germline CDR1 is SGHNT and CDR2 YYREEE (reference sequence). The V gene lost 0 bases and the J gene lost 4 bases, with 13 bases spanning the gap. The CDR3 nucleotides are TGTGCCAGCAGCTTGGGTAGTAGCGGATCAGAGACCCAGTACTTC. It encodes CASSLGSSGSETQYF.

This chain joins TRBV5-1 and TRBJ1-1; D possibly corresponds to TRBD1 (5 bases). V was cut by 0 bases and J by 4 bases, with 10 bases left in between. Germline assignment: CDR1 SGHRS and CDR2 YFSETQ. The length of the CDR3 is 14 residues. The CDR3 region has the DNA TGCGCCAGCAGCTTGGACGGGGGAGTCACTGAAGCTTTCTTT. Amino acids: CASSLDGGVTEAFF.

The rearrangement links TRBV4-1 to TRBJ2-1, with 7 bases identical to TRBD1. In germline, CDR1 is MGHRA, CDR2 YSYEKL. The junction had 12 bases not matched to a gene; V was cut back by 5 bases and J by 5 bases. The CDR3 has 16 amino acids. DNA for the CDR3: TGCGCCAGCAGCTTCCTTGCCGACAGGGTCAACAATGAGCAGTTCTTC. This codes for CASSFLADRVNNEQFF.

This clonotype was found a few times. The chain has TRBV12-3 or TRBV12-4 and TRBJ2-4; 14 nucleotides line up with TRBD2. The CDR3 consists of 15 residues. The V gene end was trimmed by 6 bases and the J gene end by 14 bases; junction bases not matched to a gene: 12. The CDR3: CASSPGTSGRSPEYF. The CDR3, as DNA: TGTGCCAGCAGCCCCGGGACTAGCGGGAGATCACCCGAGTACTTC.

The V and J genes are TRBV29-1 and TRBJ2-4, with TRBD2 matching 10 bases. The length of the CDR3 is 14 residues. Germline lookup yields CDR1 SQVTM and CDR2 ANQGSEA. V gave up 7 bases and J gave up 2 bases; unmatched junction bases: 5. In nucleotides, the CDR3 is TGCAGCGCCTCAGCGGGAGGGACCAAAAACATTCAGTACTTC. Translating gives CSASAGGTKNIQYF.

Only a few counts were recorded for this clonotype. The J gene is TRBJ1-2, the V gene TRBV7-9, with 7 bases matching TRBD1. The germline V gene has CDR1 SEHNR and CDR2 FQNEAQ (reference sequence). The CDR3 runs 15 residues. Germline trimming cut 6 bases from V and 2 bases from J; bases unmatched to any gene: 9. The CDR3 DNA reads TGTGCCAGCAGTAGTGACGGACAGGAAAACTATGGCTACACCTTC. Protein sequence: CASSSDGQENYGYTF.

Here the CDR3 reads CASSPGMDTQYF. DNA of the CDR3: TGTGCCAGCAGCCCGGGCATGGATACGCAGTATTTT. J is TRBJ2-3 and V is TRBV12-3 or TRBV12-4; D not certain. Trimming removed 6 bases at V and 6 bases at J, with 10 bases between. CDR3 length: 12 amino acids.

V gene TRBV7-6 combines with J gene TRBJ1-2, with D hard to call. V was cut by 1 base and J by 8 bases, with 8 bases left in between. In germline, CDR1 is SGHVS, CDR2 FNYEAQ. This CDR3 has 12 amino acids. CDR3 bases: TGTGCCAGCAGCTTAGAAGGCACCGGCTACACCTTC. The encoded protein is CASSLEGTGYTF.

This clonotype appeared a few times. The chain combines TRBV6-6 with TRBJ2-1; the match to TRBD2 covers 8 bases. The CDR3 loop spans 13 amino acids. Germline CDR1 is MNHNY and CDR2 is SVGAGI (reference sequence). V shed 6 bases, J shed 4 bases, and the junction held 2 bases outside the gene matches. Here the CDR3 reads CASRLADYNEQFF. DNA of the CDR3: TGTGCCAGCAGACTAGCGGATTACAATGAGCAGTTCTTC.

The chain carries TRBV29-1 and TRBJ2-2, with a weak D call TRBD2 (6 bases). CDR1 SQVTM and CDR2 ANQGSEA come from the germline V gene. Trimming shortened V by 8 bases and J by 5 bases, and 12 bases separated the two germline ends. This CDR3 comprises 12 residues. The CDR3 DNA sequence: TGCAGCTCTCTTAGCGGAACCGGGGAGCTGTTTTTT. Translation gives CSSLSGTGELFF.

This clonotype has only a few counts. The rearrangement uses TRBV4-1 and TRBJ1-6, with TRBD1 matching 7 bases. Germline CDR1 MGHRA, CDR2 YSYEKL. The CDR3 covers 16 residues. The junction had 5 bases not matched to a gene; V was cut back by 1 base and J by 5 bases. Here the CDR3 DNA reads TGCGCCAGCAGCCAAGCCGGGACAGCGAATAATTCACCCCTCCACTTT. This sequence encodes CASSQAGTANNSPLHF.

The sample holds a few counts of this clonotype. This chain links TRBV5-1 with TRBJ1-4; D is uncertain. The CDR3 runs 15 residues. Between the trimmed V and J ends, which lost 4 bases and 5 bases, there was a span of 15 bases. Germline V gives CDR1 SGHRS, CDR2 YFSETQ. DNA for the CDR3: TGCGCCAGCAGCCCCTCGGACGGCTTGAATGAAAAACTGTTTTTT. It translates to CASSPSDGLNEKLFF.

J is TRBJ2-6 and V is TRBV5-1; 7 nucleotides align to TRBD2. V was clipped by 0 bases and J by 4 bases; unmatched bases: 4. This CDR3 is built from 16 residues. Germline values: CDR1 SGHRS, CDR2 YFSETQ. The CDR3 sequence: CASSLAGRGGANVLTF. The CDR3 nucleotides read TGCGCCAGCAGCTTGGCTGGGAGGGGAGGGGCCAACGTCCTGACTTTC.

The rearrangement uses TRBV5-1 and TRBJ2-2; D may be TRBD1 (6 bases). From germline, CDR1 is SGHRS and CDR2 YFSETQ. The CDR3 has 15 residues. V lost 0 bases and J 3 bases, leaving 9 bases between the germline ends. The CDR3 here is CASSLGDTDTGELFF. The CDR3 DNA sequence: TGCGCCAGCAGCTTGGGGGACACCGACACCGGGGAGCTGTTTTTT.

The gene calls are TRBV5-8 and TRBJ2-1, with 9 bases fitting TRBD1. This CDR3 is 16 amino acids long. V lost 4 bases, J lost 7 bases, and 12 bases stayed unmatched. Per the germline V gene, CDR1 is SGHTS and CDR2 is YDEGEE. Written as DNA, the CDR3 is TGTGCCAGCAGCCCGGCCTTTGGGACAGGGAAAAATGAGCAGTTCTTC. Its translation: CASSPAFGTGKNEQFF.

The chain carries TRBV6-1 and TRBJ2-3, with TRBD1 identical over 8 bases. The V gene's germline CDR1 is MNHNS and CDR2 SASEGT. With 8 bases clipped from V and 6 bases from J, the junction kept 4 bases outside the gene matches. The CDR3 has 12 amino acids. CDR3 loop: CASLDREDTQYF. The CDR3 DNA reads as TGTGCCAGCCTGGACAGGGAGGATACGCAGTATTTT.

A few counts support this clonotype. The V call is TRBV4-1, the J call TRBJ2-2; TRBD2 aligns across 13 bases. CDR1 is MGHRA, CDR2 YSYEKL, per germline. With V trimmed by 5 bases and J by 4 bases, 7 bases remained unmatched. The CDR3 spans 17 residues. CDR3 sequence reads: CASSFRTSGSFTGELFF. The DNA of the CDR3 is TGCGCCAGCAGCTTCCGGACTAGCGGGAGTTTCACCGGGGAGCTGTTTTTT.

This clonotype has just a few counts. The rearrangement uses TRBV7-9 and TRBJ1-2; D uncertain. CDR1 and CDR2 (germline): SEHNR, FQNEAQ (reference sequence). This CDR3 has 12 amino acids. The V end lost 3 bases, the J end lost 6 bases, and 8 bases lay between the germline ends. The CDR3 DNA follows: TGTGCCAGCAGCTTCGGTGAGGATGGCTACACCTTC. Amino acid sequence: CASSFGEDGYTF.